These 4 T cell receptor beta chains share one sample of origin, sequenced in a study of human T cells and chemical hapten exposure. TCRdb redid the calling of the RACE reads with MiXCR, one entry per CDR3 protein. Counted here are about 110,000 distinct CDR3 sequences, roughly an eighth occurring once; the ten biggest clones make up 1.6%. The sample's time point: pre-sensitization, week 0. Treatment noted: therapeutic diphenylcyclopropenone sensitization with weekly scalp DPC. The material sequenced was whole blood, taken in connection with sensitization to the hapten diphenylcyclopropenone (DPC). Receptors were obtained from a woman aged 45-65 years with alopecia areata. Some clones in this sample may be carry-over from other donors' samples.

This chain joins TRBV28 and TRBJ1-5; the D is unclear. The ends were cut back, 0 bases at V and 4 bases at J, with 7 bases in the middle. This CDR3 spans 14 amino acids. Germline V gives CDR1 MDHEN, CDR2 SYDVKM. The CDR3 DNA sequence: TGTGCCAGCAGTTTATGGGACGTTAATCAGCCCCAGCATTTT. This gives the protein CASSLWDVNQPQHF.

This clonotype has only a few counts. V gene TRBV12-3 or TRBV12-4 combines with J gene TRBJ2-7; no reliable D call. V was shortened by 2 bases and J by 2 bases, with 7 bases between the two germline ends. The CDR3 loop spans 13 amino acids. CDR3 nucleotides: TGTGCCAGCAGTTTACGCGTAGCCTACGAGCAGTACTTC. Its translation is CASSLRVAYEQYF.

The rearrangement links TRBV6-5 to TRBJ2-7; D might be TRBD2 (5 bases). The CDR3 runs 13 residues. CDR1 and CDR2 from the germline V gene are MNHEY and SVGAGI. Between the trimmed V and J ends, which lost 0 bases and 5 bases, there was a span of 8 bases. The CDR3 coding sequence is TGTGCCAGCAGTTACTCGCCCGGGAACGAGCAGTACTTC. Protein product: CASSYSPGNEQYF.

This clonotype was counted only a few times. The chain links TRBV6-2 or TRBV6-3 to TRBJ2-1, with TRBD1 matching 8 bases. V lost 8 bases, J lost 2 bases, and 8 bases stayed unmatched. Germline loops: CDR1 MNHEY, CDR2 SVGEGT. The CDR3 has 15 amino acids. CDR3 bases: TGTGCCAGCGGCCCCCCAGGGGGCCCCTACAATGAGCAGTTCTTC. It translates to CASGPPGGPYNEQFF.